The source of this T cell receptor (beta chain) is a study of CD8+ T cells in alopecia areata. The CDR3 runs 15 residues. V was pared by 0 bases and J by 0 bases, with 4 bases between. Germline V gives CDR1 NNHDY, CDR2 SYVADS. Extracted RNA was reverse transcribed into cDNA, the sequencing template. Profiling relied on immunoSEQ multiplex PCR, and the TCRdb table lists in-frame clones only, not all of them. The sample contains 200,000 to 300,000 clones, none of them singletons. Details on this clone: Gene names and germline match the mouse. The CDR3 goes on 3 residues after the read ends, and that part is filled in from the germline J gene. Within the sample, other DNA sequences also encode this same CDR3.

Sorting of pooled cutaneous lymph node cells used CD4, CD8alpha, NKG2D, NKG2ACE and other markers. Input material: CD4+ T cells sorted from a lymph node. The chain links TRBV13-3 to TRBJ1-6, with no clear D. TRBJ1-6 has ORF status, its function being uncertain. This TCR derives from a C3H/HeJ mouse with alopecia areata. MHC haplotype: H2-k. This chain's CDR3 is CASSDADSYNSPLYF. The sequenced CDR3 bases are TGTGCCAGCAGTGATGCAGATTCCTATAATTCGCCC.